This T cell receptor beta chain appears in the sequencing data of a study of T cell changes during pregnancy in multiple sclerosis. Libraries were prepared by immunoSEQ multiplex PCR; TCRdb keeps only in-frame clonotypes and omits some of them. The repertoire consists of under 15,000 clones, with 85% to 90% occurring once and the leading ten covering approximately 14%. Germline V CDR1 and CDR2: LNHDA, SQIVND (reference sequence). This CDR3 has 15 residues. J was trimmed by 7 bases and V by 6 bases; bases with no gene match: 11. The sequencing used CD8+ T cells from peripheral blood mononuclear cells, collected in the second trimester of pregnancy. This chain uses TRBV19 with TRBJ1-1; TRBD1 agrees at 10 bases. This clonotype originated in a female donor in good health, enrolled as a control in a pregnancy study. The chain's CDR3 is CASSLRYRTGGEAFF. The CDR3 DNA reads TGTGCCAGTAGCCTCCGTTATCGGACAGGGGGTGAAGCTTTCTTT.